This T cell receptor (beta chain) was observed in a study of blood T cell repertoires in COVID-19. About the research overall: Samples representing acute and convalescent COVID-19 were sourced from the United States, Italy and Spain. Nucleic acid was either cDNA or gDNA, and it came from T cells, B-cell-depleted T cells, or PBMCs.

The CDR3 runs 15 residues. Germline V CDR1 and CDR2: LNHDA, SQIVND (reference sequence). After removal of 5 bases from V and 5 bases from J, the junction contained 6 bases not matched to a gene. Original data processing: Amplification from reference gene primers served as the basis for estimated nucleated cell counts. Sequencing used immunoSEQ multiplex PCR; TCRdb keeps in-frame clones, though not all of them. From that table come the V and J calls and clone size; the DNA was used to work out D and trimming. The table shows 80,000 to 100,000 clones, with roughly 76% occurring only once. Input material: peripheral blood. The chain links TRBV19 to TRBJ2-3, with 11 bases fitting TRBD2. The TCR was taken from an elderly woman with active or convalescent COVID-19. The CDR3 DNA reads TGTGCCAGTAGTCTAGGCGGACTAGCGGGAGATACGCAGTATTTT. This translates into CASSLGGLAGDTQYF.